This is a list of T cell receptor beta chains from one sample in a study of OX40 agonist ivuxolimab in advanced cancers. Profiled with immunoSEQ multiplex PCR; TCRdb holds only in-frame clones, not every one. Of under 100,000 clones in the sample, approximately 85% were seen once. The sample here was CD4+ or CD8+ T cells sorted from blood, taken in a trial of the OX40 agonist ivuxolimab. The receptors shown here come from an adult with an advanced solid tumor such as melanoma, head and neck, liver or kidney cancer. CDR3s include the opening cysteine and the closing phenylalanine or tryptophan. The D gene is left open where the match is weak. Size is omitted from some rows. Given values are once, few, many or a class for expanded clones.

d_call,v_call,clone_size,j_call,cdr3_nt,cdr3_aa
TRBD2,TRBV5-1,-,TRBJ2-3,TGCGCCAGCACTAGCGGGGACAGCACAGATACGCAGTATTTT,CASTSGDSTDTQYF
TRBD1,TRBV30,-,TRBJ2-6,TGTGCCTGGAGTGTACCGCCAGGGGGATCGTCTGGGGCCAACGTCCTGACTTTC,CAWSVPPGGSSGANVLTF
-,TRBV15,-,TRBJ1-5,TGTGCCACCAGCAGAGAAGTCGGGGTCCTCCGCAATCAGCCCCAGCATTTT,CATSREVGVLRNQPQHF
-,TRBV28,few,TRBJ1-3,TGTGCCAGCAAGAGGGATCCAAGGGACACCATATATTTT,CASKRDPRDTIYF
-,TRBV5-1,-,TRBJ2-5,TGCGCCAGCAGCTGGGGTCTGAGCCAAGAGACCCAGTACTTC,CASSWGLSQETQYF
TRBD1,TRBV28,-,TRBJ1-1,TGTGCCAGCCGCAGGGGGGGCTCCAGCATGAACACTGAAGCTTTCTTT,CASRRGGSSMNTEAFF
TRBD1,TRBV9,-,TRBJ2-2,TGTGCCAGCAGCTTCGGGACAGGCCGTACCGGGGAGCTGTTTTTT,CASSFGTGRTGELFF
TRBD1,TRBV7-9,-,TRBJ1-3,TGTGCCAGCACATGGACAGGGGGCGCCTCTGGTGGAAACACCATATATTTT,CASTWTGGASGGNTIYF
TRBD1,TRBV11-3,-,TRBJ1-1,TGTGCCAGCAGCCAACAGGGGGCCACTGAAGCTTTCTTT,CASSQQGATEAFF
-,TRBV18,-,TRBJ2-3,TGTGCCAGCTCACCGGACTCCCGCAATACGCAGTATTTT,CASSPDSRNTQYF
-,TRBV4-3,-,TRBJ1-3,TGCGCCAGCAGCCAATTCAGTCGCGGGAGAGGTGGAAACACCATATATTTT,CASSQFSRGRGGNTIYF
TRBD1,TRBV28,-,TRBJ2-3,TGTGCCAGCTCAAACCAGGGGGCAGATACGCAGTATTTT,CASSNQGADTQYF
-,TRBV7-2,-,TRBJ2-5,TGTGCCAGCAGCTACTCCCCGGGGAGTGGAGAGACCCAGTACTTC,CASSYSPGSGETQYF
TRBD2,TRBV28,once,TRBJ2-7,TGTGCCAGCAGTTTAGCGGGGGGGCTGGGAGAGCAGTACTTC,CASSLAGGLGEQYF
TRBD1,TRBV25-1,-,TRBJ2-2,TGTGCCAGCAGTGAATACCCGACAGGGGGGGGGACCGGGGAGCTGTTTTTT,CASSEYPTGGGTGELFF
TRBD1,TRBV7-6,-,TRBJ2-1,TGTGCCAGCAGCCCCAGGGGGCCCAGCTCCTACAATGAGCAGTTCTTC,CASSPRGPSSYNEQFF
-,TRBV11-2,few,TRBJ1-1,TGTGCCAGCAGTGTAGACAGGAACACTGAAGCTTTCTTT,CASSVDRNTEAFF
-,TRBV4-3,-,TRBJ1-5,TGCGCCAGCAGCCAAGAGATCGGCAATCAGCCCCAGCATTTT,CASSQEIGNQPQHF
-,TRBV5-6,-,TRBJ1-2,TGTGCCAGCAGCTTGGCGGAGGGGGAAGTTAGCCTTTTC,CASSLAEGEVSLF
-,TRBV5-4,-,TRBJ2-2,TGTGCTTCCGCTTTCGGGGGAGCGTCGAACACCGGGGAGCTGTTTTTT,CASAFGGASNTGELFF
-,TRBV5-5,-,TRBJ1-1,TGTGCCAGCAGCTTGGGCTGGGGCGTTGGCGGGACTAACACTGAAGCTTTCTTT,CASSLGWGVGGTNTEAFF
-,TRBV28,-,TRBJ1-1,TGTGCCAGCAGTTTAGTTTCCGGGACAAGTTTAACTGAAGCTTTCTTT,CASSLVSGTSLTEAFF
TRBD1,TRBV5-1,-,TRBJ2-7,TGCGCCAGCAGCTTGGAGCCGGACAGGGAAGTCTACGAGCAGTACTTC,CASSLEPDREVYEQYF
-,TRBV2,-,TRBJ1-4,TGTGCCAGCAGGGACTGGTTGGACGGTGCAACTAATGAAAAACTGTTTTTT,CASRDWLDGATNEKLFF
-,TRBV5-1,-,TRBJ2-7,TGCGCCAGCAGCCTGGCGGCCCCGACGGTCGAGCAGTACTTC,CASSLAAPTVEQYF
TRBD1,TRBV4-3,-,TRBJ2-3,TGCGCCAGCAGCCAGGGGACAGGGCTCACAGATACGCAGTATTTT,CASSQGTGLTDTQYF
-,TRBV6-5,-,TRBJ1-4,TGTGCCAGCGCCGGGACCCCGGTAGAAAAACTGTTTTTT,CASAGTPVEKLFF
-,TRBV6-1,-,TRBJ1-5,TGTGCCAGCAGTGAATATGATGGCAATCAGCCCCAGCATTTT,CASSEYDGNQPQHF